These 10 T cell receptor beta chains were all obtained from the same sample, sequenced in a study of T cells in Graves' hyperthyroidism and ophthalmopathy. Using RNA transcripts as the source, TCR beta CDR3 regions were amplified. The TCR CDR3 was amplified in a first-round RT-PCR using the HTBI primer set. Each CDR3 protein is one row after TCRdb ran MiXCR on the multiplex PCR reads. Here the sample spans some 180,000 distinct CDR3 sequences, over 15% being singletons. Sequencing was performed on blood. The receptors were gathered from a woman between 45 and 65 years old with Graves' hyperthyroidism.

The chain is built from TRBV6-5 and TRBJ1-2, with D tentatively TRBD1 (5 bases). CDR1 MNHEY and CDR2 SVGAGI come from the germline V gene. V was shortened by 2 bases and J by 4 bases, with 11 bases between the two germline ends. The CDR3 consists of 14 residues. The CDR3 nucleotides are TGTGCCAGCAGTTACGGCCAGGGCGGCTATGGCTACACCTTC. Its protein is CASSYGQGGYGYTF.

This clonotype appeared many times. This sequence joins TRBV18 and TRBJ2-5; D is undetermined. This CDR3 region has 14 residues. The V and J ends lost 0 bases and 0 bases respectively, with 5 bases between them. In germline, CDR1 is KGHSH, CDR2 LQKENI. CDR3: CASSPPSDQETQYF. The CDR3 nucleotides read TGTGCCAGCTCACCACCGAGCGACCAAGAGACCCAGTACTTC.

This clonotype was detected many times. This chain connects TRBV5-1 to TRBJ2-4, with D perhaps TRBD1 (5 bases). CDR1 SGHRS and CDR2 YFSETQ come from the germline V gene. The germline V and J ends were trimmed by 4 bases and 3 bases, with 14 bases remaining between them. The CDR3 has 15 amino acids. In DNA form, the CDR3 reads TGCGCCAGCAGCACAGGACCGACGGTCAAAAACATTCAGTACTTC. This sequence encodes CASSTGPTVKNIQYF.

The chain links TRBV7-8 to TRBJ2-6; a possible D gene is TRBD1 (6 bases). The CDR3 is 15 residues long. Trimming left V 5 bases short and J 4 bases short, with 12 bases between. Germline lookup yields CDR1 SGHVS and CDR2 FQNEAQ. Here the CDR3 reads CASSLVQGGANVLTF. DNA for the CDR3: TGTGCCAGCAGCCTAGTCCAGGGGGGGGCCAACGTCCTGACTTTC.

In nucleotides, the CDR3 is TGTGCCAGCACCTCTTTAAAGGTTCCCACAGATACGCAGTATTTT. The encoded protein is CASTSLKVPTDTQYF. The chain couples TRBV5-5 to TRBJ2-3; D is ambiguous. The CDR3 has 15 amino acids. V lost 6 bases, J lost 2 bases, and 16 bases lay in between. The germline gives CDR1 SGHKS, CDR2 YYEKEE (reference sequence).

This clonotype was detected many times. The chain links TRBV28 to TRBJ1-1, with TRBD1 as a possible D gene (6 bases). The CDR3 loop spans 14 amino acids. Germline values: CDR1 MDHEN, CDR2 SYDVKM. V lost 5 bases and J 1 base, leaving 11 bases between the germline ends. CDR3 sequence reads: CASSIGGANTEAFF. The DNA of the CDR3 is TGTGCCAGCAGTATCGGGGGCGCGAACACTGAAGCTTTCTTT. Variable domain in full (rest from reference TRBV28 and TRBJ1-1): DVKVTQSSRYLVKRTGEKVFLECVQDMDHENMFWYRQDPGLGLRLIYFSYDVKMKEKGDIPEGYSVSREKKERFSLILESASTNQTSMYLCASSIGGANTEAFFGQGTRLTVV.

This chain links TRBV6-5 with TRBJ1-3; D is ambiguous. V lost 0 bases, J lost 4 bases, and 4 bases lay in between. The CDR3 totals 13 residues. The germline CDR1 and CDR2 sequences are MNHEY and SVGAGI. CDR3 protein: CASSYSRGNTIYF. The CDR3 DNA sequence: TGTGCCAGCAGTTACTCGAGGGGAAACACCATATATTTT.

This clonotype came up a few times. The chain links TRBV18 to TRBJ1-2, with TRBD1 matching 12 bases. Per germline, CDR1 KGHSH and CDR2 LQKENI. The CDR3 spans 15 residues. V trimming: 6 bases; J trimming: 3 bases; junction bases outside the gene matches: 5. CDR3: CASSRGTGGYYGYTF. For the CDR3, the DNA is TGTGCCAGCTCTCGTGGGACAGGGGGCTACTATGGCTACACCTTC.

This clonotype has ten or more counts. The genes are TRBV2 and TRBJ1-2; weak D call: TRBD1 (6 bases). The germline V gene has CDR1 SNHLY and CDR2 FYNNEI. Trimming stripped 8 bases from V and 8 bases from J, with 18 bases between. The CDR3 totals 13 residues. The CDR3 here is CASLTFHREGYTF. CDR3 bases: TGTGCCAGCCTAACTTTCCACAGGGAAGGCTACACCTTC.

This clonotype was seen ten or more times. The chain carries TRBV28 and TRBJ1-1; weak D call: TRBD1 (6 bases). Germline V gene lookup returns CDR1 MDHEN and CDR2 SYDVKM. The CDR3 loop spans 14 amino acids. Trimming removed 6 bases at V and 1 base at J, with 12 bases between. CDR3 coding DNA: TGTGCCAGCAGCGGCGGGGGCTCGAACACTGAAGCTTTCTTT. This translates into CASSGGGSNTEAFF.